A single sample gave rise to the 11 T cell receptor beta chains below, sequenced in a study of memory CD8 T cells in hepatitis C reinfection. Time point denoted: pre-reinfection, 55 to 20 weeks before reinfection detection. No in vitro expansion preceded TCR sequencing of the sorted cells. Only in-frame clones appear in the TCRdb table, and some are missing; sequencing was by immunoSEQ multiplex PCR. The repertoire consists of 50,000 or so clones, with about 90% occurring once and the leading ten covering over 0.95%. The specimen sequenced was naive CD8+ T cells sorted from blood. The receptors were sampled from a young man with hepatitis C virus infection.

CDR3 bases: TGTGCCAGCAGTTACCCAGGGACAGAACAAGAGACCCAGTACTTC. This encodes CASSYPGTEQETQYF. The chain joins TRBV6-5 to TRBJ2-5, with TRBD1 matching over 7 bases. Trimming removed 2 bases from V and 2 bases from J; junction bases left unmatched: 5. The CDR3 length is 15 residues. Germline V gene sequence: CDR1 MNHEY, CDR2 SVGAGI.

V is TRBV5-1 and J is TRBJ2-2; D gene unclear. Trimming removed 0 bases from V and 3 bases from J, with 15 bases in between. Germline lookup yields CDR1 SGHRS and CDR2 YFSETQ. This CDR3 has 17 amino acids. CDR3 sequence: CASSLASVTTYTGELFF. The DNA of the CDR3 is TGCGCCAGCAGCTTGGCATCCGTCACTACTTACACCGGGGAGCTGTTTTTT.

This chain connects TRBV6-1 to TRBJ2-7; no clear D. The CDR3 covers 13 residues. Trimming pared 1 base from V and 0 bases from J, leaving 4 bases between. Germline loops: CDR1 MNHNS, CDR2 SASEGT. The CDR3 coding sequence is TGTGCCAGCAGTGAAGTCAACTCCTACGAGCAGTACTTC. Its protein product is CASSEVNSYEQYF.

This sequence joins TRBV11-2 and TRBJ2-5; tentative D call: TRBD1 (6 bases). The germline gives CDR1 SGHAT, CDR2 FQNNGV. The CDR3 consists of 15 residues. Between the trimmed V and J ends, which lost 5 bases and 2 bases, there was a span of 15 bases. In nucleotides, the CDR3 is TGTGCCAGCAGCGTGGGGGACACCAATCAAGAGACCCAGTACTTC. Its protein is CASSVGDTNQETQYF.

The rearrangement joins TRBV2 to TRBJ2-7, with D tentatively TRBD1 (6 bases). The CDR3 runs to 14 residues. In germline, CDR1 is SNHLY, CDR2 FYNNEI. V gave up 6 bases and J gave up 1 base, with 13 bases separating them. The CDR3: CASSPMDSSYEQYF. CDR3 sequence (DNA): TGTGCCAGCAGCCCAATGGACAGTTCCTACGAGCAGTACTTC.

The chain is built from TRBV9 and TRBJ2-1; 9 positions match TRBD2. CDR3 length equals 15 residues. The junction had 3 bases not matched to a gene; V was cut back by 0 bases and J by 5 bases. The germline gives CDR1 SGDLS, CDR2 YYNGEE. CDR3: CASSVVASGNNEQFF. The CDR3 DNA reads TGTGCCAGCAGCGTAGTGGCTAGCGGGAACAATGAGCAGTTCTTC.

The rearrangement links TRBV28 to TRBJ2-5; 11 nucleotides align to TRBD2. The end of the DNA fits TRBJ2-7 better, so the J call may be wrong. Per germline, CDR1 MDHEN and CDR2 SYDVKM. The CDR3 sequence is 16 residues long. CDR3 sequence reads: CASSLSPLAGGYEQYF. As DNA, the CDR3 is TGTGCCAGCAGTTTATCGCCGCTAGCGGGGGGCTACGAGCAGTACTTC.

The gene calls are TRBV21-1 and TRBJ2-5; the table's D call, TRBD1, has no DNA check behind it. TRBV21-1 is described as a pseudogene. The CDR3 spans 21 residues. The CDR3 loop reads CASSSRTGGNLITENRETQYF. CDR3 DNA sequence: TGTGCCAGCAGCAGTCGGACAGGGGGAAACCTAATTACCGAAAACCGAGAGACCCAGTACTTC.

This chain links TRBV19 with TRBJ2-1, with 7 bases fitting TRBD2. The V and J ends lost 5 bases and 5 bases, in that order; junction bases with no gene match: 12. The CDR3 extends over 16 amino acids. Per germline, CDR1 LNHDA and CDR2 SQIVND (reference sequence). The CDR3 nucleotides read TGTGCCAGTAGTCCAAGACTAGCTGGCGGCAACAATGAGCAGTTCTTC. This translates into CASSPRLAGGNNEQFF.

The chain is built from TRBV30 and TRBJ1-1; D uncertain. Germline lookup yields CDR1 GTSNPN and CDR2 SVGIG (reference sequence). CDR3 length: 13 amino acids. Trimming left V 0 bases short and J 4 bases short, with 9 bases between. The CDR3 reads CAWSVSRGTEAFF. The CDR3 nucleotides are TGTGCCTGGAGTGTAAGCCGGGGCACTGAAGCTTTCTTT.

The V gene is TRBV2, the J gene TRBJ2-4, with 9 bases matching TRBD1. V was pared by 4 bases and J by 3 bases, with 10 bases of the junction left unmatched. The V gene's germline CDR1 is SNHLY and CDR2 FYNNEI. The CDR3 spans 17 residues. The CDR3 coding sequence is TGTGCCAGCAGTGTCATACAGGGGGCCGGAGACAAAAACATTCAGTACTTC. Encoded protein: CASSVIQGAGDKNIQYF.